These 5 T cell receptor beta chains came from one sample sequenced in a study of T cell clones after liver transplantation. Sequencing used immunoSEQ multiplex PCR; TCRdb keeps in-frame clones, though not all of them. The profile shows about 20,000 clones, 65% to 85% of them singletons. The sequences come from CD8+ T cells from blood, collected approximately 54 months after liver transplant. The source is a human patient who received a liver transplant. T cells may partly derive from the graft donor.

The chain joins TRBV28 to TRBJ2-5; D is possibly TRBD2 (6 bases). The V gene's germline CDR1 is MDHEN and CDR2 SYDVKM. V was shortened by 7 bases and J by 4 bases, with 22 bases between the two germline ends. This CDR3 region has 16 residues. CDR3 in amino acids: CASTRKTFGGRETQYF. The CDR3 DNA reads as TGTGCCAGCACTCGGAAGACTTTCGGAGGGAGAGAGACCCAGTACTTC.

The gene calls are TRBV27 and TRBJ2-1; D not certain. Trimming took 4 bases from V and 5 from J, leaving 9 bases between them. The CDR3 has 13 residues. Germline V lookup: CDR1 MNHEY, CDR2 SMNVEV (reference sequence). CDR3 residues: CASSSPLDNEQFF. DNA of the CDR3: TGTGCCAGCAGTTCCCCCCTCGACAATGAGCAGTTCTTC.

CDR3 bases: TGTGCCAGCGGGGACACCTACGAGCAGTACTTC. It encodes CASGDTYEQYF. This chain links TRBV5-6 with TRBJ2-7, with D perhaps TRBD1 (6 bases). The CDR3 runs 11 residues. Trimming took 7 bases from V and 2 from J, leaving 7 bases between them. The germline CDR1 and CDR2 sequences are SGHDT and YYEEEE.

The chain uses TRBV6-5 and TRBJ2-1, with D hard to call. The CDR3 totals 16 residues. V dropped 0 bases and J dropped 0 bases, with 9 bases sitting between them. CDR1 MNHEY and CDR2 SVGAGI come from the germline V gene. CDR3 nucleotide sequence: TGTGCCAGCAGTTACTCGACTCCGGACTCCTACAATGAGCAGTTCTTC. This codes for CASSYSTPDSYNEQFF.

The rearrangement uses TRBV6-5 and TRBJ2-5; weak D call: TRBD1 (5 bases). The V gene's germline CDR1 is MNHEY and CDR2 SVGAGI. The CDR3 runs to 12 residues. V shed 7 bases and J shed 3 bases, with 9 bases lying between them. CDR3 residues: CASKLGEETQYF. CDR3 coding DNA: TGTGCCAGCAAATTAGGGGAAGAGACCCAGTACTTC.